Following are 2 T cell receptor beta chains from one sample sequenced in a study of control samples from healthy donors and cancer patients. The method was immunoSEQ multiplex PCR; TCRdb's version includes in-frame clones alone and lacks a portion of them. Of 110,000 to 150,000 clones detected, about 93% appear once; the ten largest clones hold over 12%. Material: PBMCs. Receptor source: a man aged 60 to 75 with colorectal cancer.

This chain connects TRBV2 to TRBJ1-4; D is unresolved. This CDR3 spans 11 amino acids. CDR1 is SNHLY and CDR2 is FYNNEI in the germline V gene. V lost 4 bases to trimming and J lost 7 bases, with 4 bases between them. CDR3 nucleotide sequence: TGTGCCAGCAGTGTGAGTGAAAAACTGTTTTTT. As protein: CASSVSEKLFF.

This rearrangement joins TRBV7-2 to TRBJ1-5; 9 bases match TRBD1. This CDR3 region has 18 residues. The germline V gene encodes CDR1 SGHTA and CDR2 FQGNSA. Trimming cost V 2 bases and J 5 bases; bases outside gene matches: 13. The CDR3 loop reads CASSLRVQGNRGHQPQHF. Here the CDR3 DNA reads TGTGCCAGCAGCTTAAGGGTCCAAGGGAACAGGGGGCATCAGCCCCAGCATTTT.